This is a list of T cell receptor beta chains from one sample in a study of T cell changes during pregnancy in multiple sclerosis. Some clones are missing from TCRdb's copy, which holds only in-frame ones; the method was immunoSEQ multiplex PCR. The sample contains about 33,000 clones, 85% to 95% of which appear only once. The sample consisted of PBMCs (not recorded whether the cells were cultured). These receptors all come from a female donor with multiple sclerosis, enrolled in a pregnancy study. The CDR3 runs from the conserved cysteine through the conserved F or W. The D gene is left open where the match is weak. Size values are once, few and many counts, or a class for expanded clones, and some rows have none.

J gene,clone size,D gene,V gene,CDR3 DNA,CDR3 protein
TRBJ2-1,-,-,TRBV7-9,TGTGCCAGCAGCTTAGCGTCGGCGGACAATGAGCAGTTCTTC,CASSLASADNEQFF
TRBJ2-3,-,-,TRBV27,TGTGCCTCTAAGCTTTCCGATACGCAGTATTTT,CASKLSDTQYF
TRBJ2-5,-,-,TRBV5-1,TGCGCCAGCAGCTTTAGGAGTAGCGCGGCCCCCCAAGAGACCCAGTACTTC,CASSFRSSAAPQETQYF
TRBJ2-3,-,-,TRBV9,TGTGCCAGCACCTTTACTTTCACAGATACGCAGTATTTT,CASTFTFTDTQYF
TRBJ1-2,once,-,TRBV28,TGTGCCAGCATTAGTGCCAGCAGTTTAGCGACGGCGGATGGCTACACCTTC,CASISASSLATADGYTF
TRBJ2-5,-,-,TRBV5-1,TGCGTCAGCAGCCTAGGAGACGCTGAGACCCAGTACTTC,CVSSLGDAETQYF
TRBJ2-7,few,-,TRBV5-1,TGCGCCAGCAGCTTCCGCCGGAACGGCGAGCAGTACTTC,CASSFRRNGEQYF
TRBJ1-1,-,-,TRBV11-2,TGTGCCAGCAGCTTAGGGGCTGGGGCCGGGTACACGGCTTTCTTT,CASSLGAGAGYTAFF
TRBJ2-7,-,-,TRBV5-1,TGCGCCAGCAACCCTGGGTGGGGGACGACAGAGAAAACCTACGAGCAGTACTTC,CASNPGWGTTEKTYEQYF
TRBJ1-4,once,-,TRBV27,TGTGCCAGCAGTTCAGGACAGACTAATGAAAAACTGTTTTTT,CASSSGQTNEKLFF
TRBJ1-4,once,-,TRBV7-9,TGTGCCAGCAGCCCCCTGGTGGAAAAACTGTTTTTT,CASSPLVEKLFF
TRBJ2-7,-,-,TRBV14,TGTGCCAGCAGCCTCGGGGCCTACGAGCAGTACTTC,CASSLGAYEQYF
TRBJ1-1,-,-,TRBV5-1,TGCGCCAGCAGCTCCCGCACTGAAGCTTTCTTT,CASSSRTEAFF
TRBJ2-2,-,TRBD2,TRBV9,TGTGCCAGCAGCGTAGGGTCGGGAGGGAACACCGGGGAGCTGTTTTTT,CASSVGSGGNTGELFF
TRBJ1-1,few,TRBD1,TRBV2,TGTGCCAGCAGACAGGGGAGGAACACTGAAGCTTTCTTT,CASRQGRNTEAFF
TRBJ2-2,-,-,TRBV9,TGTGCCAGCAGCCCCCCCTCCGGGCCTTCGAACACCGGGGAGCTGTTTTTT,CASSPPSGPSNTGELFF
TRBJ2-1,-,TRBD2,TRBV2,TGTGCCAGCAGGAGGACTAGCGGGGCCTACAATGAGCAGTTCTTC,CASRRTSGAYNEQFF
TRBJ2-2,once,TRBD1,TRBV10-3,TGTGCCATCAGTGCTCACGATGACCTTACTCCGGGACAGACTATAGGGGACACCGGGGAGCTGTTTTTT,CAISAHDDLTPGQTIGDTGELFF
TRBJ2-7,-,-,TRBV11-2,TGTGCCAGCAGCTTAGGAGTGGCCAGATCCTACGAGCAGTACTTC,CASSLGVARSYEQYF
TRBJ2-2,-,-,TRBV27,TGTGCCAGCAGTTTATTTAACGGGGAGCTGTTTTTT,CASSLFNGELFF
TRBJ2-7,-,TRBD2,TRBV10-1,TGCGCCAGCAGTGAGTATATGGGACTAGCGGGAGTTCCGGACGAGCAGTACTTC,CASSEYMGLAGVPDEQYF
TRBJ1-1,-,-,TRBV27,TGTGCCAGCAGTTTACAGGGTTCCCACACTGAAGCTTTCTTT,CASSLQGSHTEAFF
TRBJ2-7,-,TRBD1,TRBV7-9,TGTGCCAGCAGCTTAGTATCCCGGGACAGGGGCCACGAGCAGTACTTC,CASSLVSRDRGHEQYF
TRBJ1-5,-,-,TRBV6-1,TGTGCCAGCAGTCCCTTAGGGCAGGCCCAGCCCCAGCATTTT,CASSPLGQAQPQHF
TRBJ2-2,-,TRBD1,TRBV7-9,TGTGCCAGCAGCTCGAGGGGGCCAAACACCGGGGAGCTGTTTTTT,CASSSRGPNTGELFF
TRBJ1-1,-,-,TRBV29-1,TGCAGCGTTCAACAGGAAGACACTGAAGCTTTCTTT,CSVQQEDTEAFF
TRBJ1-3,-,-,TRBV2,TGTGCCAGCAGTGAGGTAGATCTAGCCGCTGGAAACACCATATATTTT,CASSEVDLAAGNTIYF
TRBJ2-3,-,-,TRBV2,TGTGCCAGCAGAGAGAGGGCCTTCAGCACAGATACGCAGTATTTT,CASRERAFSTDTQYF
TRBJ2-1,-,TRBD2,TRBV11-2,TGTGCCAGCAGCTTAAGGACTAGCGGGACGACCTACAATGAGCAGTTCTTC,CASSLRTSGTTYNEQFF
TRBJ2-7,-,-,TRBV20-1,TGCAGTGCTAGAGCGGATTACGAGCAGTACTTC,CSARADYEQYF
TRBJ2-3,-,TRBD2,TRBV11-2,TGTGCCAGCAGCCCGGGGACTAGCGGGAGCCCGGGGGCAGATACGCAGTATTTT,CASSPGTSGSPGADTQYF
TRBJ1-3,-,-,TRBV11-2,TGTGCCAGCAGCTTAACACCCAATTATGGAAACACCATATATTTT,CASSLTPNYGNTIYF
TRBJ1-3,-,TRBD1,TRBV7-2,TGTGCCAGCAGCTTCTTCCCGCGCGGGACAGGGATATCCGGAAACACCATATATTTT,CASSFFPRGTGISGNTIYF
TRBJ2-1,-,TRBD1,TRBV27,TGTGCCAGCAGTTGGACAGGAGGCAATGAGCAGTTCTTC,CASSWTGGNEQFF
TRBJ2-2,-,TRBD2,TRBV6-5,TGTGCCAGCAGTTATATAGCGGGAGACACCGGGGAGCTGTTTTTT,CASSYIAGDTGELFF
TRBJ1-4,-,-,TRBV30,TGTGCCTGGACCCCAGGGTTCAGTAATGAAAAACTGTTTTTT,CAWTPGFSNEKLFF
TRBJ2-5,-,-,TRBV5-6,TGTGCCAGCAGCTTGGTCCATCGGGGGTTACAGACCCAGTACTTC,CASSLVHRGLQTQYF
TRBJ2-6,-,-,TRBV27,TGTGCCAGCAGTCCGGGGCAGGGCCAATCCTCTGGGGCCAACGTCCTGACTTTC,CASSPGQGQSSGANVLTF
TRBJ2-3,-,TRBD2,TRBV30,TGTGCCGCGGGACTAGCGGGAGGCGCAGATACGCAGTATTTT,CAAGLAGGADTQYF
TRBJ2-1,-,-,TRBV20-1,TGCAGTGCCCCCCGGCCCAATGAGCAGTTCTTC,CSAPRPNEQFF
TRBJ1-1,once,TRBD1,TRBV7-3,TGTGCCAGCAGCTTAGACAGGGACACTGAAGCTTTCTTT,CASSLDRDTEAFF
TRBJ2-7,few,-,TRBV21-1,TGTGCCAGCAGCAAAGCTGCACTAGCGGGCCGCTACGAGCAGTACTTC,CASSKAALAGRYEQYF
TRBJ1-4,-,-,TRBV4-1,TGCGCCAGCAGCCAAGATTACGGGGATGAAAAACTGTTTTTT,CASSQDYGDEKLFF
TRBJ1-1,-,-,TRBV6-1,TGTGCCAGCAGGGACCCCACAGTGAACACTGAAGCTTTCTTT,CASRDPTVNTEAFF
TRBJ1-1,-,TRBD1,TRBV19,TGTGCCAGTAGTATTTTGGGGTTGGGGACAGGGATGAACACTGAAGCTTTCTTT,CASSILGLGTGMNTEAFF
TRBJ1-1,-,TRBD1,TRBV28,TGTGCCAGCAGCCCTACAGGGACAGCCGATGAAGCTTTCTTT,CASSPTGTADEAFF
TRBJ2-3,-,TRBD1,TRBV15,TGTGCCACCAGCAGAGGACAGGGGCGCCGTGGCACAGATACGCAGTATTTT,CATSRGQGRRGTDTQYF
TRBJ2-5,once,-,TRBV5-1,TGCGCCAGCAGCTTGAATCCGGAGGTTCAAGAGACCCAGTACTTC,CASSLNPEVQETQYF
TRBJ2-1,-,TRBD1,TRBV28,TGTGCCAGCAGCCCAGACAGGGGGCGCAGCGATGAGCAGTTCTTC,CASSPDRGRSDEQFF